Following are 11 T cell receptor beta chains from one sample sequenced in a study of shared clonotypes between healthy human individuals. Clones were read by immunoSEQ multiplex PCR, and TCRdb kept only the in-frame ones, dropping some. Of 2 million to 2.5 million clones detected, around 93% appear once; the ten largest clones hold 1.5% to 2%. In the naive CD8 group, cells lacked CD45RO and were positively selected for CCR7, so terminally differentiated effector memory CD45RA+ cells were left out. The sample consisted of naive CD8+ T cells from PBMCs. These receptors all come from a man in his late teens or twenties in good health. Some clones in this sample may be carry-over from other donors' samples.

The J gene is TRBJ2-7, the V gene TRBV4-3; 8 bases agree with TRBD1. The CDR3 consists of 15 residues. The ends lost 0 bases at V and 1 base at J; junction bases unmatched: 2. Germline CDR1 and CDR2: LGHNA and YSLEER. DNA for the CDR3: TGCGCCAGCAGCCAAGACCACAGGGGGTCCTACGAGCAGTACTTC. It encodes CASSQDHRGSYEQYF.

CDR3 sequence: CASSSSLVRANEQYF. The CDR3 region has the DNA TGTGCCAGCAGCTCATCCTTGGTAAGGGCCAACGAGCAGTACTTC. The chain recombines TRBV7-9 with TRBJ2-7; D gene unclear. This CDR3 comprises 15 residues. The germline gives CDR1 SEHNR, CDR2 FQNEAQ (reference sequence). Trimming cost V 4 bases and J 5 bases, with 18 bases left between them.

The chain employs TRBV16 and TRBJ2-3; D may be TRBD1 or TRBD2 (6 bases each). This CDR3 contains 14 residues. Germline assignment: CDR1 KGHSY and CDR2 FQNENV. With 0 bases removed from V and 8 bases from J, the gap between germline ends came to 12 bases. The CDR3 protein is CASSQSRGPSTQYF. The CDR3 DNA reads TGTGCCAGCAGCCAATCACGGGGGCCGAGTACGCAGTATTTT.

CDR3 nucleotide sequence: TGCGCCAGCAGCGCACACAGGGGCTCCTACGAGCAGTACTTC. Encoded protein: CASSAHRGSYEQYF. V and J are TRBV4-1 and TRBJ2-7, with 7 bases aligning to TRBD1. With 5 bases clipped from V and 0 bases from J, the junction kept 4 bases outside the gene matches. The germline V gene has CDR1 MGHRA and CDR2 YSYEKL. The length of the CDR3 is 14 residues.

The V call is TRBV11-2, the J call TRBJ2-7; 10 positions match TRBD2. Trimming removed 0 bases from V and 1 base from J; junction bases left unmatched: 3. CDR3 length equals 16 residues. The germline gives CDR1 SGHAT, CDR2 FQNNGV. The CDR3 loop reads CASSLEASGSSYEQYF. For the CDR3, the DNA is TGTGCCAGCAGCTTAGAGGCTAGCGGGAGTTCCTACGAGCAGTACTTC.

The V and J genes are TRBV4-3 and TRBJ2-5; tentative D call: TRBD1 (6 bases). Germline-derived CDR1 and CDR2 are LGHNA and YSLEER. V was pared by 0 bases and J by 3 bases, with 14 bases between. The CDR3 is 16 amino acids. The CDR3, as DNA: TGCGCCAGCAGCCAAGACTGGTCAAGGACAGAAGAGACCCAGTACTTC. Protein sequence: CASSQDWSRTEETQYF.

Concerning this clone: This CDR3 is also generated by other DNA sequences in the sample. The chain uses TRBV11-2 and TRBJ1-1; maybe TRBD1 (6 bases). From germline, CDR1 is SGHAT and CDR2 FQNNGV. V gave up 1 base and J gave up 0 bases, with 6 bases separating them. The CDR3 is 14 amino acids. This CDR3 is CASSLGGLNTEAFF. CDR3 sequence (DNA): TGTGCCAGCAGCTTAGGGGGGCTGAACACTGAAGCTTTCTTT. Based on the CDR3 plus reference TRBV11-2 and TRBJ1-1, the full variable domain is EAGVAQSPRYKIIEKRQSVAFWCNPISGHATLYWYQQILGQGPKLLIQFQNNGVVDDSQLPKDRFSAERLKGVDSTLKIQPAKLEDSAVYLCASSLGGLNTEAFFGQGTRLTVV.

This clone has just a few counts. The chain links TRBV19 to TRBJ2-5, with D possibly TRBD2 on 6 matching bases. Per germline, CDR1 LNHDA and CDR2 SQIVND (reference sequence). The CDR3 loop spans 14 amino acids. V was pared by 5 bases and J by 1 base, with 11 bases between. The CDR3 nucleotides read TGTGCCAGTAGTCTCGGGACTCTCCAAGAGACCCAGTACTTC. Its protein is CASSLGTLQETQYF. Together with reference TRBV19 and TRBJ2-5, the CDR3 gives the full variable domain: DGGITQSPKYLFRKEGQNVTLSCEQNLNHDAMYWYRQDPGQGLRLIYYSQIVNDFQKGDIAEGYSVSREKKESFPLTVTSAQKNPTAFYLCASSLGTLQETQYFGPGTRLLVL.

CDR3 residues: CASKMSLGAYEQYF. CDR3 nucleotides: TGTGCCAGCAAGATGTCCCTTGGGGCCTACGAGCAGTACTTC. The genes are TRBV21-1 and TRBJ2-7. TRBV21-1 constitutes a pseudogene. The CDR3 covers 14 residues.

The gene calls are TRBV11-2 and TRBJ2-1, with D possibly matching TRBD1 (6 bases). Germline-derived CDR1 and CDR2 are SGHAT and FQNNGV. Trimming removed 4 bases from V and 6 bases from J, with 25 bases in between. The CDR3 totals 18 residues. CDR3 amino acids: CASSSPRGSGHHPNEQFF. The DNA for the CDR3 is TGTGCCAGCAGCTCGCCGAGGGGCTCGGGACACCACCCCAATGAGCAGTTCTTC.

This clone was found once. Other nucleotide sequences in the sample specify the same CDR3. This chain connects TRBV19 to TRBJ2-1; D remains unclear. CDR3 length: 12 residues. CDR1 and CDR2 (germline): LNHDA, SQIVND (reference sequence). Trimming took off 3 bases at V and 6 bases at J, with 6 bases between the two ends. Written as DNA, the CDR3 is TGTGCCAGTAGTATGGGCCCCAATGAGCAGTTCTTC. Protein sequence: CASSMGPNEQFF.